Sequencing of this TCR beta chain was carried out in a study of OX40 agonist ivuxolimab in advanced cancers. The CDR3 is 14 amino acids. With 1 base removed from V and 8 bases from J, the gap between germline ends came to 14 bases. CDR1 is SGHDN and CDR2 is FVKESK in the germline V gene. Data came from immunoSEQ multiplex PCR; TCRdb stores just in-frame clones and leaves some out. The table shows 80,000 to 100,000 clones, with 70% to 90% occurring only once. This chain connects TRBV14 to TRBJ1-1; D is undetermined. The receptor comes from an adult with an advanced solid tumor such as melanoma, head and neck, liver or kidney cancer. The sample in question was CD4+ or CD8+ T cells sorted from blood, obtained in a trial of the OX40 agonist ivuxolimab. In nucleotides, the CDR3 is TGTGCCAGCAGCCAAGCGGCAGGTAGGGTCGAAGCTTTCTTT. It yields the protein CASSQAAGRVEAFF.